The clone carrying this T cell receptor beta chain was seen at least ten times. Its antigen is unidentified. Amplified regions were TCR beta CDR3 sequences from RNA transcripts. Using the HTBI primer set, a first-round RT-PCR was run on the TCR CDR3. TCRdb called the multiplex PCR reads again in MiXCR, with one record for every CDR3 protein. The sample consists of 410,000 or so distinct CDR3 sequences, roughly 15% of them appearing once. About 10 ml fresh peripheral blood yielded the PBMCs. The V end was cut by 8 bases, the J end by 4 bases, with 18 bases between. Per the germline V gene, CDR1 is SNHLY and CDR2 is FYNNEI. The CDR3 extends over 15 amino acids. This entry is derived from a study of T cells in Graves' hyperthyroidism and ophthalmopathy. For the study at large: Peripheral blood samples were taken at initial diagnosis, prior to any treatment. The study's findings and limits: Before onset, by a median of around 6.4 months, the model predicted ophthalmopathy.

The sequencing sample was made of blood. The clonotype was recovered from a man younger than 35 with Graves' ophthalmopathy. The rearrangement uses TRBV2 and TRBJ1-5, with no clear D. The CDR3: CASSSDALGNQPQHF. The CDR3 coding sequence is TGTGCCAGCTCCTCCGACGCTTTGGGGAATCAGCCCCAGCATTTT.